One and the same sample provided the 9 T cell receptor beta chains below, sequenced in a study of control samples from healthy donors and cancer patients. Libraries were prepared by immunoSEQ multiplex PCR; TCRdb keeps only in-frame clonotypes and omits some of them. The sample records 170,000 or so clones, roughly 94% being singletons. The sequenced material came from blood. The source of these receptors is a young woman in good health.

The genes are TRBV2 and TRBJ1-4; the D gene is possibly TRBD1 (5 bases). Trimming took off 6 bases at V and 4 bases at J, with 15 bases between the two ends. The CDR3 totals 15 residues. Per the germline V gene, CDR1 is SNHLY and CDR2 is FYNNEI. CDR3 in DNA: TGTGCCAGCAGATACCGGGACGGGAGTAATGAAAAACTGTTTTTT. Its protein is CASRYRDGSNEKLFF.

V usage is TRBV27 and J usage is TRBJ1-1; 7 bases align to TRBD1. The J segment lost 6 bases and the V segment lost 5 bases, leaving 9 bases of the junction unmatched. The CDR3 has 14 residues. The germline V gene has CDR1 MNHEY and CDR2 SMNVEV (reference sequence). The CDR3 loop is CASSPRTGQPEAFF. The CDR3 coding sequence is TGTGCCAGCAGTCCCCGGACAGGTCAGCCTGAAGCTTTCTTT.

The rearrangement links TRBV7-8 to TRBJ1-5; the D is unclear. The CDR3 loop spans 13 amino acids. Per the germline V gene, CDR1 is SGHVS and CDR2 is FQNEAQ. The ends were cut back, 5 bases at V and 0 bases at J, with 5 bases in the middle. CDR3 sequence (DNA): TGTGCCAGCAGCCCGAATAGCAATCAGCCCCAGCATTTT. Amino acids: CASSPNSNQPQHF. Looking up the rest from reference TRBV7-8 and TRBJ1-5 gives the full variable domain: GAGVSQSPRYKVAKRGQDVALRCDPISGHVSLFWYQQALGQGPEFLTYFQNEAQLDKSGLPSDRFFAERPEGSVSTLKIQRTQQEDSAVYLCASSPNSNQPQHFGDGTRLSIL.

V usage is TRBV12-5 and J usage is TRBJ1-2; D remains ambiguous. Germline CDR1 is LGHNT and CDR2 is FRNRAP. The ends were cut back, 7 bases at V and 0 bases at J, with 6 bases in the middle. CDR3 size: 12 residues. This chain's CDR3 is CASAWANYGYTF. In nucleotides, the CDR3 is TGTGCTAGTGCCTGGGCTAACTATGGCTACACCTTC.

On this clone itself: The identical CDR3 is also encoded by other nucleotide sequences in the sample. V is TRBV18 and J is TRBJ1-1; 11 nucleotides align to TRBD1. Germline values: CDR1 KGHSH, CDR2 LQKENI. The V and J ends lost 2 bases and 4 bases, in that order; junction bases with no gene match: 0. The CDR3 spans 14 residues. The CDR3 is CASSPGTGGTEAFF. The CDR3 nucleotides read TGTGCCAGCTCACCAGGGACAGGGGGCACTGAAGCTTTCTTT.

The chain joins TRBV28 to TRBJ1-2; perhaps TRBD1 as D (5 bases). V was cut by 3 bases and J by 7 bases, with 15 bases left in between. The CDR3 extends over 14 amino acids. The germline V gene has CDR1 MDHEN and CDR2 SYDVKM. The CDR3 here is CASSFLGGIPGYTF. CDR3 nucleotides: TGTGCCAGCAGTTTCCTTGGGGGGATTCCTGGCTACACCTTC.

The V call is TRBV12-5, the J call TRBJ1-1; D is perhaps TRBD1 (6 bases). The CDR3 totals 15 residues. Germline V gene data show CDR1 as LGHNT and CDR2 as FRNRAP. V was shortened by 0 bases and J by 5 bases, with 13 bases between the two germline ends. The CDR3 sequence: CASGLVLAGVTEAFF. The CDR3 DNA is TGTGCTAGTGGTTTGGTACTCGCAGGGGTTACTGAAGCTTTCTTT. Full variable domain (remainder filled in from reference TRBV12-5 and TRBJ1-1): DARVTQTPRHKVTEMGQEVTMRCQPILGHNTVFWYRQTMMQGLELLAYFRNRAPLDDSGMPKDRFSAEMPDATLATLKIQPSEPRDSAVYFCASGLVLAGVTEAFFGQGTRLTVV.

The chain recombines TRBV24-1 with TRBJ2-2; D unresolved. The ends were cut back, 7 bases at V and 6 bases at J, with 11 bases in the middle. Germline V gives CDR1 KGHDR, CDR2 SFDVKD. The CDR3 contains 13 residues. The CDR3 protein is CATRGVRAGELFF. As DNA, the CDR3 is TGTGCCACCAGGGGCGTGAGAGCCGGGGAGCTGTTTTTT.

DNA of the CDR3: TGTGCCAGTAGTATTGGCGGGGGGTACAGCAATCAGCCCCAGCATTTT. Residues: CASSIGGGYSNQPQHF. The chain carries TRBV19 and TRBJ1-5; D is perhaps TRBD1 (5 bases). V dropped 3 bases and J dropped 1 base, with 13 bases sitting between them. The CDR3 covers 16 residues. Germline CDR1 is LNHDA and CDR2 is SQIVND (reference sequence).